The subject of this entry is one TCR beta chain. This record comes from a study of shared clonotypes between healthy human individuals. Study-wide background: A few men and a couple of women, aged 18 to 49, were donors.

Trimming removed 0 bases from V and 3 bases from J, with 9 bases in between. The germline gives CDR1 SGHRS, CDR2 YFSETQ. The CDR3 spans 14 residues. As processed by the authors: Junction-only sequences without quality scores came from ImmunoSEQ, so filtering differed. Profiled with immunoSEQ multiplex PCR; TCRdb holds only in-frame clones, not every one. V, J and clone size are taken as reported in that table, and D and trimming were inferred from the DNA itself. The data hold approximately 480,000 clones, with about three quarters observed a single time. The origin of this receptor is a woman aged 40 to 50 in good health. Some clones in this sample may be carry-over from other donors' samples. This rearrangement joins TRBV5-1 to TRBJ1-1, with unresolved D. The sequencing sample was made of PBMCs. DNA of the CDR3: TGCGCCAGCAGCTTGGTAGGGTCGGACACTGAAGCTTTCTTT. Translated: CASSLVGSDTEAFF.